The next 7 T cell receptor beta chains were all read from a single sample in a study of shared clonotypes between healthy human individuals. CD45RO-negative CD8 cells positively selected for CCR7 made up the naive population, which excluded terminally differentiated effector memory CD45RA+ cells. The method was immunoSEQ multiplex PCR; TCRdb's version includes in-frame clones alone and lacks a portion of them. The sample consists of approximately 2,200,000 clones, roughly 91% of them appearing once. Sequenced: naive CD8+ T cells from PBMCs. The receptors here all came from a man younger than 35 in good health. Some clones in this sample may be carry-over from other donors' samples.

This rearrangement joins TRBV5-4 to TRBJ2-1; 8 nucleotides match TRBD2. Germline V gene sequence: CDR1 SGHNT, CDR2 YYREEE (reference sequence). The CDR3 contains 16 residues. V trimming: 4 bases; J trimming: 8 bases; junction bases outside the gene matches: 14. The CDR3 reads CASSPELNSGNDEQFF. The CDR3 bases are TGTGCCAGCAGCCCGGAGTTGAATAGCGGGAACGATGAGCAGTTCTTC. The full variable domain, with the rest looked up from reference TRBV5-4 and TRBJ2-1, is ETGVTQSPTHLIKTRGQQVTLRCSSQSGHNTVSWYQQALGQGPQFIFQYYREEENGRGNFPPRFSGLQFPNYSSELNVNALELDDSALYLCASSPELNSGNDEQFFGPGTRLTVL.

The genes are TRBV19 and TRBJ1-5; possibly TRBD1 for D (6 bases). CDR3 size: 14 residues. Looked up from germline, CDR1 is LNHDA and CDR2 is SQIVND (reference sequence). Trimming took off 9 bases at V and 0 bases at J, with 12 bases between the two ends. Written as DNA, the CDR3 is TGTGCCAGCCAGGGGTGGGGTAGCAATCAGCCCCAGCATTTT. Translated: CASQGWGSNQPQHF. Variable domain in full (rest from reference TRBV19 and TRBJ1-5): DGGITQSPKYLFRKEGQNVTLSCEQNLNHDAMYWYRQDPGQGLRLIYYSQIVNDFQKGDIAEGYSVSREKKESFPLTVTSAQKNPTAFYLCASQGWGSNQPQHFGDGTRLSIL.

This chain links TRBV9 with TRBJ1-4; D is ambiguous. Trimming stripped 0 bases from V and 0 bases from J, with 9 bases between. The V gene's germline CDR1 is SGDLS and CDR2 YYNGEE. This CDR3 is 16 amino acids long. The CDR3: CASSVERGATNEKLFF. CDR3 bases: TGTGCCAGCAGCGTAGAGAGAGGAGCAACTAATGAAAAACTGTTTTTT.

This rearrangement joins TRBV5-8 to TRBJ2-7, with 7 positions matching TRBD1. With V trimmed by 2 bases and J by 4 bases, 9 bases remained unmatched. Germline values: CDR1 SGHTS, CDR2 YDEGEE. This CDR3 spans 15 amino acids. DNA of the CDR3: TGTGCCAGCAGCTTTCGACAGGGATGGAGGTACGAGCAGTACTTC. It encodes CASSFRQGWRYEQYF.

The chain couples TRBV7-6 to TRBJ2-7, with 10 bases identical to TRBD2. V gave up 3 bases and J gave up 2 bases; unmatched junction bases: 4. The CDR3 runs to 15 residues. Germline V lookup: CDR1 SGHVS, CDR2 FNYEAQ. As DNA, the CDR3 is TGTGCCAGCAGCTTCAAAGCGGGAGGGACCTACGAGCAGTACTTC. Its protein product is CASSFKAGGTYEQYF.

V gene TRBV4-3 combines with J gene TRBJ1-4, with TRBD1 matching 9 bases. Germline V gives CDR1 LGHNA, CDR2 YSLEER. Losses at the gene ends were 4 bases for V and 3 bases for J; bases not matched to a gene: 6. The CDR3 sequence is 16 residues long. The CDR3 protein is CASSREQGAANEKLFF. The CDR3 region has the DNA TGCGCCAGCAGCCGGGAACAGGGGGCCGCTAATGAAAAACTGTTTTTT.

The chain uses TRBV28 and TRBJ2-7; 9 bases agree with TRBD2. Looked up from germline, CDR1 is MDHEN and CDR2 is SYDVKM. The CDR3 is made up of 17 amino acids. The ends lost 6 bases at V and 1 base at J; junction bases unmatched: 13. The CDR3 is CASRPEDWTSASYEQYF. The CDR3 DNA sequence: TGTGCCAGCAGACCGGAAGACTGGACTAGCGCGTCCTACGAGCAGTACTTC.